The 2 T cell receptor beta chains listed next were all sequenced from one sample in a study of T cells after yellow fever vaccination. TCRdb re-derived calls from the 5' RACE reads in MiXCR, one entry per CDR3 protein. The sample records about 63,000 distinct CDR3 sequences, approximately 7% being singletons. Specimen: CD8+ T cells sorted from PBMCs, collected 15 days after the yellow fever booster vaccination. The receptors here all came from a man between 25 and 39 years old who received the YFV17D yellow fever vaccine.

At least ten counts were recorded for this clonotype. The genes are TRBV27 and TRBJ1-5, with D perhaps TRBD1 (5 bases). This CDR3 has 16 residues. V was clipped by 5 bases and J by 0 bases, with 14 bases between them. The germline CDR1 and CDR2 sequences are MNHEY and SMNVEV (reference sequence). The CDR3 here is CASSPTGGYSNQPQHF. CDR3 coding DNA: TGTGCCAGCAGTCCGACGGGGGGGTATAGCAATCAGCCCCAGCATTTT.

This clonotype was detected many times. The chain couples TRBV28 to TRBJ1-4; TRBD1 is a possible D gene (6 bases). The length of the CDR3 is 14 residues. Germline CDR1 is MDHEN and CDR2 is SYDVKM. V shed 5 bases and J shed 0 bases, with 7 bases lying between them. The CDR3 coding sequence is TGTGCCAGCAGTACAGGGACAACTAATGAAAAACTGTTTTTT. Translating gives CASSTGTTNEKLFF.